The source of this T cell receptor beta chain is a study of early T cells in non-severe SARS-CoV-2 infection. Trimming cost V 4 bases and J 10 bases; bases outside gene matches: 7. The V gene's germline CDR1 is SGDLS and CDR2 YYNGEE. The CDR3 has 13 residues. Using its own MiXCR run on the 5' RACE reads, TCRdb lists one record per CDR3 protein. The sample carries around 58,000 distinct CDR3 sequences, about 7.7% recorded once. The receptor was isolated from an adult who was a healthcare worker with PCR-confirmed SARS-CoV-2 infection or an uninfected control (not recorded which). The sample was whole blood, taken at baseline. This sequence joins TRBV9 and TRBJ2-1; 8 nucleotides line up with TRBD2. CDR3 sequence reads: CASSPQASGEQFF. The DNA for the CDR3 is TGTGCCAGCAGCCCGCAGGCTAGCGGGGAGCAGTTCTTC.